A selection of T cell receptor beta chains follows, all from one sample in a study of cytomegalovirus exposure and HLA in healthy donors. The table came from immunoSEQ multiplex PCR; TCRdb's copy has only in-frame clones and leaves some out. The table lists around 170,000 clones, 70% to 80% of them singletons. The sequenced sample was PBMCs. The receptors shown here come from a man younger than 35 in good health and CMV-seronegative. The CDR3 runs from the conserved cysteine through the conserved F or W. The order of the fields is clone size, D gene, J gene, V gene, CDR3 protein, CDR3 DNA. The D gene is left open where the match is weak. Clone size appears in some rows only: once, few, many, or a class for an expanded clone.

>-|-|TRBJ1-2|TRBV6-1
CASSISDYGYTF
TGTGCCAGCAGTATTTCGGACTATGGCTACACCTTC
>-|TRBD2|TRBJ2-5|TRBV30
CAWMPKSGRVDETQYF
TGTGCCTGGATGCCTAAGAGCGGGAGGGTAGATGAGACCCAGTACTTC
>-|TRBD2|TRBJ2-7|TRBV9
CASSVSGGAEGYEQYF
TGTGCCAGCAGCGTTAGCGGGGGGGCCGAAGGTTACGAGCAGTACTTC
>-|TRBD1|TRBJ2-3|TRBV5-4
CASSGRDSEDTQYF
TGTGCCAGCAGCGGACGGGACAGCGAGGATACGCAGTATTTT
>-|TRBD1|TRBJ1-1|TRBV6-1
CASSTTFRDSSEAFF
TGTGCCAGCAGTACTACCTTCCGGGACAGCTCTGAAGCTTTCTTT
>-|-|TRBJ2-2|TRBV7-3
CASSLPPKRELFF
TGTGCCAGCAGCCTTCCCCCCAAGCGGGAGCTGTTTTTT
>-|-|TRBJ2-7|TRBV21-1
CASKGDRGFHEQYF
TGTGCCAGCAAAGGGGACAGGGGATTCCACGAGCAGTACTTC
>-|TRBD2|TRBJ2-1|TRBV7-9
CASSFSGGAFGYNEQFF
TGTGCCAGCAGCTTTAGCGGGGGGGCCTTTGGGTACAATGAGCAGTTCTTC
>-|TRBD2|TRBJ2-1|TRBV19
CASSMGREGWRGQFF
TGTGCCAGTAGTATGGGACGGGAGGGGTGGCGGGGGCAGTTCTTC
>-|TRBD2|TRBJ2-5|TRBV18
CASSPSLAGAGETQYF
TGTGCCAGCTCACCTTCGCTAGCGGGGGCGGGAGAGACCCAGTACTTC
>-|TRBD1|TRBJ2-7|TRBV5-1
CASSLARGQTYEQYF
TGCGCCAGCAGCTTGGCCAGGGGACAGACCTACGAGCAGTACTTC
>-|-|TRBJ1-2|TRBV5-1
CASSFELGASDYGYTF
TGCGCCAGCAGCTTTGAGCTAGGGGCCTCCGACTATGGCTACACCTTC
>-|-|TRBJ2-6|TRBV25-1
CASSVTRGGANVLTF
TGTGCCAGCAGTGTAACCCGGGGTGGGGCCAACGTCCTGACTTTC
>-|TRBD1|TRBJ1-5|TRBV28
CASSPYLQTGDGNQPQHF
TGTGCCAGCAGTCCCTACCTACAGACAGGGGATGGCAATCAGCCCCAGCATTTT
>-|-|TRBJ2-5|TRBV11-3
CASSFTGTGRETQYF
TGTGCCAGCAGCTTCACCGGCACAGGAAGGGAGACCCAGTACTTC
>-|-|TRBJ1-6|TRBV30
CAWKGHYNSPLHF
TGTGCCTGGAAGGGACATTATAATTCACCCCTCCACTTT
>once|TRBD2|TRBJ2-1|TRBV2
CASSRTSGGYQYNEQFF
TGTGCCAGCAGTAGGACTAGCGGGGGGTATCAATACAATGAGCAGTTCTTC
>once|TRBD2|TRBJ2-3|TRBV2
CASSGTSGSRDTQYF
TGTGCCAGCAGCGGGACTAGCGGGAGTCGGGATACGCAGTATTTT
>-|TRBD1|TRBJ2-3|TRBV5-1
CASSLGRRETGFSQYF
TGCGCCAGCAGCTTGGGTCGTAGGGAGACAGGGTTTTCGCAGTATTTT
>-|-|TRBJ1-1|TRBV2
CASSFFSGGRGTEAFF
TGTGCCAGCAGCTTCTTTTCGGGGGGGCGCGGCACTGAAGCTTTCTTT
>-|TRBD2|TRBJ2-1|TRBV7-9
CASSLPLAGGHPSNEQFF
TGTGCCAGCAGCTTACCACTAGCGGGGGGCCACCCGTCCAATGAGCAGTTCTTC
>-|TRBD1|TRBJ1-2|TRBV28
CASSSGQGGGYTF
TGTGCCAGCAGTTCCGGACAGGGGGGTGGCTACACCTTC
>few|-|TRBJ1-2|TRBV4-1
CASSQGTGIQGGYTF
TGCGCCAGCAGCCAAGGGACCGGCATACAGGGTGGCTACACCTTC